This record covers a single T cell receptor beta chain. Seattle patient enrollment occurred during active infection, with longitudinal follow-up thereafter. The data stem from a study of blood T cell repertoires in COVID-19. At the level of the study: Donors in the United States, Italy and Spain gave samples during acute or convalescent COVID-19. From T cells, B-cell-depleted T cells, or PBMCs came the material, which was cDNA or gDNA.

Per the authors' pipeline: It was from reference gene primer amplification that nucleated cell counts were estimated. Profiling relied on immunoSEQ multiplex PCR, and the TCRdb table lists in-frame clones only, not all of them. The V and J calls and clone size come from that table; D and trimming were worked out from the DNA. The table shows some 450,000 clones, with about 90% occurring only once. Sequencing used peripheral blood. The origin of this receptor is a man in his late teens or twenties with COVID-19, enrolled during active disease.

CDR3 loop: CASSAGTGDGEQFF. The CDR3 nucleotides are TGTGCCAGCAGCGCCGGCACAGGGGACGGTGAGCAGTTCTTC. V is TRBV7-3 and J is TRBJ2-1, with 7 positions matching TRBD1. With V trimmed by 5 bases and J by 9 bases, 10 bases remained unmatched. Germline CDR1 SGHTA, CDR2 FQGTGA. The CDR3 has 14 amino acids.